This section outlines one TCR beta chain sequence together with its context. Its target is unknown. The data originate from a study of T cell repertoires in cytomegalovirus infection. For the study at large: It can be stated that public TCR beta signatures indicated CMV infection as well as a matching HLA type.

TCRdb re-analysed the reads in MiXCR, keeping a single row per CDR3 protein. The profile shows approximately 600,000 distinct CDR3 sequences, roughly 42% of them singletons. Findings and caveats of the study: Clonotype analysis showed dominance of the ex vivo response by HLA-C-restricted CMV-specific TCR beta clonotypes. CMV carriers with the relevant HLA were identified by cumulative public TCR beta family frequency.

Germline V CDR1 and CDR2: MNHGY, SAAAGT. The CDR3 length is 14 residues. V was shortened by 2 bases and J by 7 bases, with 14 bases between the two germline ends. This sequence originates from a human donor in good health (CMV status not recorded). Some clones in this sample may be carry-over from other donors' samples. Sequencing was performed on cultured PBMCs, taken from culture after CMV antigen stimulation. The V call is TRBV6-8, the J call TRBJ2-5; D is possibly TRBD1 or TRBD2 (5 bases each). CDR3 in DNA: TGTGCCAGCAGTTACCAGGGACCCGGACGGACCCAGTACTTC. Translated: CASSYQGPGRTQYF.